Each of the 5 T cell receptor beta chains below was sequenced from the same sample in a study of chemoradiotherapy in HPV16-positive cancers. TCRdb keeps only in-frame clones here, not all; method: immunoSEQ multiplex PCR. The sample includes about 15,000 clones, about 90% of them seen just once. The input for sequencing was blood, taken from a patient who underwent chemoradiotherapy. The receptor set was obtained from a human donor with HPV-associated anogenital cancer.

The rearrangement uses TRBV9 and TRBJ1-1; no clear D gene. The CDR3 has 16 amino acids. Germline V gene sequence: CDR1 SGDLS, CDR2 YYNGEE. The V gene lost 0 bases and the J gene lost 1 base, with 13 bases spanning the gap. The CDR3 DNA is TGTGCCAGCAGCGTAGTAGGGTCGTACAGGAACACTGAAGCTTTCTTT. Its protein product is CASSVVGSYRNTEAFF.

The genes are TRBV9 and TRBJ1-1; D is perhaps TRBD1 (6 bases). CDR3 length: 12 amino acids. Germline CDR1 reads SGDLS; CDR2 reads YYNGEE. The V and J ends lost 9 bases and 4 bases respectively, with 13 bases between them. Here the CDR3 reads CATGDGGTEAFF. The DNA for the CDR3 is TGTGCCACAGGGGACGGTGGCACTGAAGCTTTCTTT.

This clone was counted a single time. This rearrangement joins TRBV5-1 to TRBJ2-7, with 10 bases that match TRBD1. Trimming cost V 4 bases and J 6 bases; bases outside gene matches: 7. CDR1 and CDR2 from the germline V gene are SGHRS and YFSETQ. The CDR3 length is 14 residues. CDR3 in DNA: TGCGCCAGCAGCCTCCGGGACAGGGGATCCGAGCAGTACTTC. Residues: CASSLRDRGSEQYF.

By share of the sample, this clone is large. The V call is TRBV4-1, the J call TRBJ1-4, with a weak D call TRBD1 (5 bases). V shed 3 bases and J shed 5 bases, with 13 bases lying between them. There are 15 residues in the CDR3. Germline V CDR1 and CDR2: MGHRA, YSYEKL. CDR3 bases: TGCGCCAGCAGCCAGGTCAGGCGGGGGAATGAAAAACTGTTTTTT. This translates into CASSQVRRGNEKLFF.

The chain carries TRBV19 and TRBJ2-5; D remains ambiguous. The J call may be wrong; the DNA end is better matched by TRBJ2-7. Germline assignment: CDR1 LNHDA and CDR2 SQIVND (reference sequence). The CDR3 has 14 amino acids. CDR3 sequence reads: CASSVDTGSYEQYF. The CDR3 DNA follows: TGTGCCAGTAGTGTTGACACGGGTTCTTACGAGCAGTACTTC.